These T cell receptor beta chains were read from a single sample in a study of blood T cell repertoires in COVID-19. Clones were read by immunoSEQ multiplex PCR, and TCRdb kept only the in-frame ones, dropping some. This table holds 260,000 or so clones, 70% to 90% found once. The source material was peripheral blood. The receptors were sampled from a man between 18 and 35 years old with active or convalescent COVID-19. Both conserved end residues are part of each CDR3. D genes are given only for firm matches. Clone size is given for some rows only: seen once, a few or many times, or a class if the clone is expanded.

>-|-|TRBV7-9|TRBJ1-3
TGTGCCAGCAGCTCCCCGGACAGCTCTGGAAACACCATATATTTT
CASSSPDSSGNTIYF
>-|-|TRBV7-2|TRBJ1-5
TGTGCCAGCAGCTTAATCGCAGGGAGCAATCAGCCCCAGCATTTT
CASSLIAGSNQPQHF
>once|TRBD1|TRBV28|TRBJ1-5
TGTGCCAGCACCCGCGGACAGGGGGGCAATCAGCCCCAGCATTTT
CASTRGQGGNQPQHF
>-|-|TRBV6-2/TRBV6-3|TRBJ2-7
TGTGCCAGCAGTTACGGCGGGGAATCGTACGAGCAGTACTTC
CASSYGGESYEQYF
>-|TRBD2|TRBV6-2/TRBV6-3|TRBJ2-1
TGTGCCAGCAGTGGACTAGCGCCTTACCCCGATGAGCAGTTCTTC
CASSGLAPYPDEQFF
>once|-|TRBV19|TRBJ1-2
TGTGCCAGTAGAGGCACTCCTTCGGGTGGCTACACCTTC
CASRGTPSGGYTF
>-|-|TRBV15|TRBJ1-4
TGTGCCACCAGCAGAGATCAGGCTAATGAAAAACTGTTTTTT
CATSRDQANEKLFF
>-|TRBD1|TRBV3-1/TRBV3-2|TRBJ1-1
TGTGCCAGCAGCCTGCTTAGGGGACAGGGGATCTTCGACACTGAAGCTTTCTTT
CASSLLRGQGIFDTEAFF
>-|-|TRBV5-1|TRBJ2-3
TGCGCCAGCAGCCCCCACGGAGGGGCGATCACAGATACGCAGTATTTT
CASSPHGGAITDTQYF
>-|-|TRBV4-1|TRBJ1-5
TGCGCCAGCAGCCTCCGGGACCGCGGACAGCAGCCCCAGCATTTT
CASSLRDRGQQPQHF
>-|-|TRBV12-3/TRBV12-4|TRBJ1-2
TGTGCCAGCAGTCCGCAATGGCAGGGGGGCTACACCTTC
CASSPQWQGGYTF
>-|-|TRBV6-1|TRBJ1-6
TGTGCCAGCAGTGAATGGGTTGGAGGGGGGGCAGGGTCACCCCTCCACTTT
CASSEWVGGGAGSPLHF
>-|-|TRBV9|TRBJ2-7
TGTGCCAGCAGCGTAGTTACGTCAGGTGAGCAGTACTTC
CASSVVTSGEQYF
>-|-|TRBV6-1|TRBJ1-1
TGTGCCAGCAGTGACAGAGGGATGAACACTGAAGCTTTCTTT
CASSDRGMNTEAFF
>-|-|TRBV4-2|TRBJ1-4
TGTGCCAGCAGCCCCCGGGACACGACAACTAATGAAAAACTGTTTTTT
CASSPRDTTTNEKLFF
>many|TRBD1|TRBV5-1|TRBJ1-2
TGCGCCAGCAGCTTGTATCAGGGGGCGATTTCCTATGGCTACACCTTC
CASSLYQGAISYGYTF
>once|-|TRBV24-1|TRBJ2-7
TGTGCCACCCGGGGGGCAGGGTTCCGAGGATCCTACGAGCAGTACTTC
CATRGAGFRGSYEQYF
>-|TRBD2|TRBV5-1|TRBJ2-3
TGCGCCAGCAACGGTTCTAGCGGGGGGGTCTATAGCACAGATACGCAGTATTTT
CASNGSSGGVYSTDTQYF
>-|-|TRBV10-3|TRBJ2-5
TGTGCCATCAGTGAGGGAGGACGGCACCAAGAGACCCAGTACTTC
CAISEGGRHQETQYF
>-|-|TRBV7-9|TRBJ1-1
TGTGCCAGCAGTCACACACCGGGACACCCGAACACTGAAGCTTTCTTT
CASSHTPGHPNTEAFF
>-|TRBD1|TRBV5-4|TRBJ1-1
TGTGCCAGCAGCCCGGGACAGGGGAACACTGAAGCTTTCTTT
CASSPGQGNTEAFF
>-|TRBD2|TRBV9|TRBJ2-5
TGTGCCAGCAGCGTAGCTTTACTAGCGGGGGTAGAGACCCAGTACTTC
CASSVALLAGVETQYF
>-|-|TRBV4-2|TRBJ1-2
TGTGCCAGCAGCCAATCCTGGATGGACGGCATCCAGACGGGAGGCTACACCTTC
CASSQSWMDGIQTGGYTF
>-|TRBD1|TRBV11-2|TRBJ1-6
TGTGCCAGCAGCTCGGGACAGGATAATTCACCCCTCCACTTT
CASSSGQDNSPLHF
>many|TRBD1|TRBV6-2/TRBV6-3|TRBJ2-3
TGTGCCAGCAGTATGACAGGGGGCGCGACAGATACGCAGTATTTT
CASSMTGGATDTQYF
>-|TRBD1|TRBV7-2|TRBJ1-2
TGTGCCAGCAGCTTAGGGACAGGGGGGGACTATGGCTACACCTTC
CASSLGTGGDYGYTF
>-|-|TRBV5-4|TRBJ1-2
TGTGCCAGCAGCACCTCCCGACAGAAAGGGGGATATGGCTACACCTTC
CASSTSRQKGGYGYTF
>-|-|TRBV9|TRBJ1-2
TGTGCCAGCAGCGTAGGGACAGCCTATGGCTACACCTTC
CASSVGTAYGYTF
>-|TRBD1|TRBV19|TRBJ1-1
TGTGCCAGTAGTATAGGGACAGGAGGAGCTTTCTTT
CASSIGTGGAFF
>once|TRBD2|TRBV5-8|TRBJ2-5
TGTGCCAGCAGCTTGGGCCTAGCGGGGGGTCTCGGGGAGACCCAGTACTTC
CASSLGLAGGLGETQYF
>-|-|TRBV29-1|TRBJ2-2
TGCAGCGTTGTGGCCCAGAGGGGGAGAAACACCGGGGAGCTGTTTTTT
CSVVAQRGRNTGELFF
>-|TRBD1|TRBV2|TRBJ2-7
TGTGCCAGCGGTCGGGACAGGGGTATCGACGAGCAGTACTTC
CASGRDRGIDEQYF
>-|TRBD1|TRBV7-2|TRBJ1-1
TGTGCCAGCAGCGGACAGGGGGCGGAAGAAGCTTTCTTT
CASSGQGAEEAFF
>-|-|TRBV19|TRBJ1-1
TGTGCCAGTAGCCCCAGGTGGGGGCTTCGTACTGAAGCTTTCTTT
CASSPRWGLRTEAFF
>once|-|TRBV9|TRBJ2-3
TGTGCCAGCAGCCCCTCGGCCGGAGGACGCGGCACAGATACGCAGTATTTT
CASSPSAGGRGTDTQYF
>-|-|TRBV18|TRBJ2-1
TGTGCCAGCTCACCGTACCGGGGGGCTGACTACAATGAGCAGTTCTTC
CASSPYRGADYNEQFF
>-|-|TRBV4-1|TRBJ1-1
TGCGCCAGCAGTATGATAACACCTCCGAACACTGAAGCTTTCTTT
CASSMITPPNTEAFF
>-|-|TRBV5-4|TRBJ2-7
TGTGCCAGCAGCCTTGGACTGGCGACCTACGAGCAGTACTTC
CASSLGLATYEQYF
>-|TRBD1|TRBV9|TRBJ2-3
TGTGCCAGCAGCGCAACAGGGGGCCCCACAGATACGCAGTATTTT
CASSATGGPTDTQYF
>-|-|TRBV5-1|TRBJ2-7
TGCGCCAGCATGAGACAGGACAGCTCCTACGAGCAGTACTTC
CASMRQDSSYEQYF
>-|TRBD1|TRBV7-9|TRBJ1-5
TGTGCCAGCAGCTTAGAACAGGGGGCGAGTCAGCCCCAGCATTTT
CASSLEQGASQPQHF
>-|-|TRBV4-3|TRBJ2-2
TGCGCCAGCAGCCAAGATTACGCGTCGGGGGTCGGGGAGCTGTTTTTT
CASSQDYASGVGELFF
>-|TRBD2|TRBV27|TRBJ2-2
TGTGCCAGCAGTTTAGGGAGGGCCGGGGAGCTGTTTTTT
CASSLGRAGELFF
>-|-|TRBV7-8|TRBJ1-6
TGTGCCAGCAGCTCATTAGGACCGAGCGGGCCACCCCTCCACTTT
CASSSLGPSGPPLHF
>-|-|TRBV10-2|TRBJ2-7
TGCGCCAGTATTGGACAGCCAAGCTCCTACGAGCAGTACTTC
CASIGQPSSYEQYF
>-|TRBD1|TRBV7-6|TRBJ1-1
TGTGCCAGCAGCTTACGGACAGGGGGTCTCATGAACACTGAAGCTTTCTTT
CASSLRTGGLMNTEAFF
>few|-|TRBV6-2/TRBV6-3|TRBJ1-5
TGTGCCAGCAGTTACTCACCAGGGTGGGATCAGCCCCAGCATTTT
CASSYSPGWDQPQHF
>once|TRBD1|TRBV7-3|TRBJ2-1
TGTGCCAGCAGCTTTCTGGGACAGGTCTCCTACAATGAGCAGTTCTTC
CASSFLGQVSYNEQFF
>-|-|TRBV2|TRBJ1-6
TGTGCCAGCAGTGGACGGCAGGGTGGCTATAATTCACCCCTCCACTTT
CASSGRQGGYNSPLHF
>few|TRBD1|TRBV5-4|TRBJ1-2
TGTGCCAGCAGTCCAGGGGGTTATAACTATGGCTACACCTTC
CASSPGGYNYGYTF